This record looks at one TCR beta chain sequence and its context. Trimming pared 7 bases from V and 7 bases from J, leaving 16 bases between. There are 13 residues in the CDR3. Germline loops: CDR1 SGHTA, CDR2 FQGTGA. The entry originates in a study of cytomegalovirus exposure and HLA in healthy donors. The PCR had 60 Vbeta and 13 Jbeta primers. Generated by immunoSEQ multiplex PCR, the TCRdb table keeps only in-frame clones and is missing some. The sample features 70,000 to 90,000 clones, with about 4.1% in its top ten. The gene calls are TRBV7-3 and TRBJ2-5; possible D gene TRBD1, 6 bases. This sequence originates from a man aged 18 to 35 in good health and CMV-seropositive. Sequencing was performed on PBMCs. The CDR3 loop reads CASTVQQGSTQYF. The CDR3 nucleotides read TGTGCCAGCACCGTCCAGCAGGGGTCGACCCAGTACTTC.